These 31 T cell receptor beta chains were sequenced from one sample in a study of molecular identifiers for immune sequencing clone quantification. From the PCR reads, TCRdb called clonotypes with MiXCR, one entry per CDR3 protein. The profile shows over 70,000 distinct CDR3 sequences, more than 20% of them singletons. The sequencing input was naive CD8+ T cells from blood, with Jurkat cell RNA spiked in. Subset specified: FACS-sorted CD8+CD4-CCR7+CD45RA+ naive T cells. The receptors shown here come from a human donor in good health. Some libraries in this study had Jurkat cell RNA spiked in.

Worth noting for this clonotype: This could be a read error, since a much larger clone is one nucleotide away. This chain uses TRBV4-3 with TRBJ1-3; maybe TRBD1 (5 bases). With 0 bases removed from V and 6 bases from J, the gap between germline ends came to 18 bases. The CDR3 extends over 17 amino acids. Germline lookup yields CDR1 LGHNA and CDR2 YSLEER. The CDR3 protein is CASSQDRVGLGLNTIYF. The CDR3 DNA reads TGCGCCAGCAGCCAAGATCGTGTGGGACTGGGCTTAAACACCATATATTTT.

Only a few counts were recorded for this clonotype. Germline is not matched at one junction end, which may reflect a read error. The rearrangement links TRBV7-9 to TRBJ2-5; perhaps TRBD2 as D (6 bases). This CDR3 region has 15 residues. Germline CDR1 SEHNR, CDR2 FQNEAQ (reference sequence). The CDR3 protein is CASSSPGEKQETRYF. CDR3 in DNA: TGTGCCAGCAGCTCCCCGGGGGAGAAGCAAGAGACCCGGTACTTC.

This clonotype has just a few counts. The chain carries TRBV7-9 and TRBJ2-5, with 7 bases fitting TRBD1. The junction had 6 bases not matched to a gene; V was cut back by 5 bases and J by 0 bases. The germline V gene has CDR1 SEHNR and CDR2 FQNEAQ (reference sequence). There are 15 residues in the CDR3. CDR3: CASSRGQQYQETQYF. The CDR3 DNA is TGTGCCAGCAGCCGGGGACAGCAGTACCAAGAGACCCAGTACTTC.

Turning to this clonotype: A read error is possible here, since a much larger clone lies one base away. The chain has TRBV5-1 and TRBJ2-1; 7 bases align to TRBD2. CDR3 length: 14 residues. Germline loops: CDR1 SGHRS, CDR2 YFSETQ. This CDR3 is CASSLTSVYIEQFF. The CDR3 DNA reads TGCGCCAGCAGCCTTACTAGCGTGTACATTGAGCAGTTCTTC. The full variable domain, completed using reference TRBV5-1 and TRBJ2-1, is KAGVTQTPRYLIKTRGQQVTLSCSPISGHRSVSWYQQTPGQGLQFLFEYFSETQRNKGNFPGRFSGRQFSNSRSEMNVSTLELGDSALYLCASSLTSVYIEQFFGPGTRLTVL.

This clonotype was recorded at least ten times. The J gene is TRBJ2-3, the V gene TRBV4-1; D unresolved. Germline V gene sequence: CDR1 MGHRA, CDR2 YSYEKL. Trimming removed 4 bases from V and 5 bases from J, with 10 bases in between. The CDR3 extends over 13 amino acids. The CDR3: CASSLNQRDTQYF. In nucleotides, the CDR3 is TGCGCCAGCAGCCTGAATCAGAGAGATACGCAGTATTTT.

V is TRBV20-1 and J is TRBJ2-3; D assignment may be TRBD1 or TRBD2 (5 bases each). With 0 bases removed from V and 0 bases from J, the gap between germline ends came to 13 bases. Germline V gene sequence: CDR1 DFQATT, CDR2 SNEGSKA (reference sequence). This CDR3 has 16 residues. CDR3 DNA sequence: TGCAGTGCTAGAGATGGGGACGGTTTTAGCACAGATACGCAGTATTTT. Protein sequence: CSARDGDGFSTDTQYF.

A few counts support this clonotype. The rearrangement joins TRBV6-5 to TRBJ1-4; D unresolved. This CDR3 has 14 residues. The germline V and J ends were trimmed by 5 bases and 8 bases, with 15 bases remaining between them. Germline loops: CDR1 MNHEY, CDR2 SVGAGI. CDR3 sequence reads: CASSTTPGFEKLFF. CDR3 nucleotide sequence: TGTGCCAGCAGTACCACGCCGGGATTCGAAAAACTGTTTTTT.

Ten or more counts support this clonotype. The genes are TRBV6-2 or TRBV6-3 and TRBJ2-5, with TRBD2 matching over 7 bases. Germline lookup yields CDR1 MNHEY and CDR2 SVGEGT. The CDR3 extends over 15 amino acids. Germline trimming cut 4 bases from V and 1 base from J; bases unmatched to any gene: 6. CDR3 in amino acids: CASSWDYQTQETQYF. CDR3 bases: TGTGCCAGCAGTTGGGACTACCAGACCCAAGAGACCCAGTACTTC.

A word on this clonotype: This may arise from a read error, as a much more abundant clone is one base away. CDR3 residues: CASSLAPAAQPQHF. DNA for the CDR3: TGTGCCAGCAGTTTGGCTCCGGCGGCCCAGCCCCAGCATTTT. The chain joins TRBV27 to TRBJ1-5; D gene uncertain. The germline V gene has CDR1 MNHEY and CDR2 SMNVEV (reference sequence). V lost 3 bases and J 7 bases, leaving 13 bases between the germline ends. The CDR3 is 14 residues long.

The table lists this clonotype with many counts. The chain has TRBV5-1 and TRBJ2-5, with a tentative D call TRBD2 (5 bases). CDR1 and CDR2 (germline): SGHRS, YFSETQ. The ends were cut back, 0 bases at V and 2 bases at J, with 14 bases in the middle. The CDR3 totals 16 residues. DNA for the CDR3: TGCGCCAGCAGCTTGGTCGGCCCGGGGTTTCAAGAGACCCAGTACTTC. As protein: CASSLVGPGFQETQYF.

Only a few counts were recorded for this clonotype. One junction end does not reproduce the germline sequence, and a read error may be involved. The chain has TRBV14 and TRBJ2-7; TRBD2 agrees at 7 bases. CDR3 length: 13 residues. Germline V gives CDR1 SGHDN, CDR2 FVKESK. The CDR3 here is CASSQGGSFEQYF. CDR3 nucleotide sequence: TGTGCCAGCAGCCAGGGGGGGTCCTTCGAGCAGTACTTC.

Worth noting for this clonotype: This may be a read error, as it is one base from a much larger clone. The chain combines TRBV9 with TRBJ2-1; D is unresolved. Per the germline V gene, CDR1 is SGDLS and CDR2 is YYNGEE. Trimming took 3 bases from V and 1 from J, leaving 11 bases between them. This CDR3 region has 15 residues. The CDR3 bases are TGTGCCAGCAGCGGGAGCAGCAGGTCCTACAATGAGCAGTTCTTC. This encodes CASSGSSRSYNEQFF.

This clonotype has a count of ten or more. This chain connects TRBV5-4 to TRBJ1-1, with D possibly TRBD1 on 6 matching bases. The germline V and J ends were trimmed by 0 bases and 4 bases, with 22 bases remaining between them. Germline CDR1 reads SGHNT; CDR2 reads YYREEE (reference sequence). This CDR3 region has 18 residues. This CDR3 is CASSLGELQGWKGTEAFF. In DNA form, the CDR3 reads TGTGCCAGCAGCTTGGGGGAATTACAGGGTTGGAAGGGCACTGAAGCTTTCTTT. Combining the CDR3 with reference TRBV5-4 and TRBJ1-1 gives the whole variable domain ETGVTQSPTHLIKTRGQQVTLRCSSQSGHNTVSWYQQALGQGPQFIFQYYREEENGRGNFPPRFSGLQFPNYSSELNVNALELDDSALYLCASSLGELQGWKGTEAFFGQGTRLTVV.

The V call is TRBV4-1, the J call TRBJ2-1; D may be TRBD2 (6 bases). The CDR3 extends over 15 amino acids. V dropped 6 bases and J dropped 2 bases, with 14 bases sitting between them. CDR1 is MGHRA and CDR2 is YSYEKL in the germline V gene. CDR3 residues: CASSPDGSTYNEQFF. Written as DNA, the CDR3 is TGCGCCAGCAGTCCGGACGGGAGCACCTACAATGAGCAGTTCTTC.

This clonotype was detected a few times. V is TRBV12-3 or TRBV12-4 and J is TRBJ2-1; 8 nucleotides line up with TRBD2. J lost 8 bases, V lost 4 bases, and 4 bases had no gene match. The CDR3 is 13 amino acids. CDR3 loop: CASSSGLVDEQFF. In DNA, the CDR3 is TGTGCCAGCAGTTCGGGACTAGTGGATGAGCAGTTCTTC.

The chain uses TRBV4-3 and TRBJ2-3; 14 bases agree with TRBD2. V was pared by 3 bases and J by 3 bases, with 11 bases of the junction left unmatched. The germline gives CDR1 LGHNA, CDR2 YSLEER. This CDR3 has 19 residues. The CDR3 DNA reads TGCGCCAGCAGCCAGGATTCCGGGACTAGCGGGAGAGGGACAGATACGCAGTATTTT. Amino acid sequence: CASSQDSGTSGRGTDTQYF.

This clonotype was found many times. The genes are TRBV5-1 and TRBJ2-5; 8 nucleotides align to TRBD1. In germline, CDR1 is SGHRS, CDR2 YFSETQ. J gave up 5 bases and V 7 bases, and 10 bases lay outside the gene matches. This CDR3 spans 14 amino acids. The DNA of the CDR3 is TGCGCCAGCCAACGGACAGGGACGTATGAGACCCAGTACTTC. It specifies CASQRTGTYETQYF. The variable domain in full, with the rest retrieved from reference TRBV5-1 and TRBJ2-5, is KAGVTQTPRYLIKTRGQQVTLSCSPISGHRSVSWYQQTPGQGLQFLFEYFSETQRNKGNFPGRFSGRQFSNSRSEMNVSTLELGDSALYLCASQRTGTYETQYFGPGTRLLVL.

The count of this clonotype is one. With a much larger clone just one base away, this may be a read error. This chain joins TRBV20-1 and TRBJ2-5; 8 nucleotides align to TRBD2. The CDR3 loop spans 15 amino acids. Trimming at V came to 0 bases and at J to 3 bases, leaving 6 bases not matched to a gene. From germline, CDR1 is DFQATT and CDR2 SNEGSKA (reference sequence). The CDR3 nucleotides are TGCAGTGCTAGAGATCTACTAGCGGTCGAAGAGACCCAGTACTTC. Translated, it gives CSARDLLAVEETQYF.

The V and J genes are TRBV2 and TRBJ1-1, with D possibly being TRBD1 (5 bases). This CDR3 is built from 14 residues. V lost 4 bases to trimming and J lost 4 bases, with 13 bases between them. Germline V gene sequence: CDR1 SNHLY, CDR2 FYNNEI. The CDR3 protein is CASSAKTGGTEAFF. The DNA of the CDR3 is TGTGCCAGCAGTGCAAAGACGGGGGGCACTGAAGCTTTCTTT.

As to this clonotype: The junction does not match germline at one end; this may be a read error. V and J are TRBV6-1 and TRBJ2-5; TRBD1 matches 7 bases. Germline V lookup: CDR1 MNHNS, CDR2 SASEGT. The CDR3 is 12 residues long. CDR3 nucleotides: TGTGCCAGCAGTGATGTTGGACAGGTCGAACCCTTC. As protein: CASSDVGQVEPF.

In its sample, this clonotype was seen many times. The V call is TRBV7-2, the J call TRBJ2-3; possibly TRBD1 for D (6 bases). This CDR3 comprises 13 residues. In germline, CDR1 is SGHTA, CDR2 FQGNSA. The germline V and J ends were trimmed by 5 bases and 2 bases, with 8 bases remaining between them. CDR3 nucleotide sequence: TGTGCCAGCAGCCAGGGGCACACAGATACGCAGTATTTT. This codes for CASSQGHTDTQYF.

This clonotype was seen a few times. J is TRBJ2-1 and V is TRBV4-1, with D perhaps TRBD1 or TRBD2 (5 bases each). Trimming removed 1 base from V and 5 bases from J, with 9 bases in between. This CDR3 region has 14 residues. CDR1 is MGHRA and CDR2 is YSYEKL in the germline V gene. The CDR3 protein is CASSQVRGHNEQFF. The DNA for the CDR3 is TGCGCCAGCAGCCAAGTACGGGGCCACAATGAGCAGTTCTTC.

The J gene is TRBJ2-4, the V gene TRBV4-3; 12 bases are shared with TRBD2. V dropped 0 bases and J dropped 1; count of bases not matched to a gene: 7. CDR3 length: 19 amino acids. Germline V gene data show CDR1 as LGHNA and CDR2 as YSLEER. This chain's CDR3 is CASSQDWLAGGMAKNIQYF. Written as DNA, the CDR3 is TGCGCCAGCAGCCAAGATTGGCTAGCGGGGGGGATGGCCAAAAACATTCAGTACTTC.

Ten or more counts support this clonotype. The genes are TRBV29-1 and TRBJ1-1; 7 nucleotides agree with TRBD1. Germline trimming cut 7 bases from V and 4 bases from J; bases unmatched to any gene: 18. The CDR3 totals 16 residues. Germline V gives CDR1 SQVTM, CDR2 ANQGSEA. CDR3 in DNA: TGCAGCGCTGATACAGGGGCCGCAAGAGTTGGCACTGAAGCTTTCTTT. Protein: CSADTGAARVGTEAFF.

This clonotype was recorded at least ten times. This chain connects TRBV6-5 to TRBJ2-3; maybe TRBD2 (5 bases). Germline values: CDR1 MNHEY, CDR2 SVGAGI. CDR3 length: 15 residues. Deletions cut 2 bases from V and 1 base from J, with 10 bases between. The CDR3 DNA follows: TGTGCCAGCAGTTACGAGGGAGTGGGCACAGATACGCAGTATTTT. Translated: CASSYEGVGTDTQYF.

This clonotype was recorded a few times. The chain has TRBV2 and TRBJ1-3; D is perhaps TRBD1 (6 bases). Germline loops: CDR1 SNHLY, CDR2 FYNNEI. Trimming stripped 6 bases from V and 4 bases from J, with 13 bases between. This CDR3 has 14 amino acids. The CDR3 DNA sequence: TGTGCCAGCAGGGCAACAGGGTTCGGAAACACCATATATTTT. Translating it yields CASRATGFGNTIYF.

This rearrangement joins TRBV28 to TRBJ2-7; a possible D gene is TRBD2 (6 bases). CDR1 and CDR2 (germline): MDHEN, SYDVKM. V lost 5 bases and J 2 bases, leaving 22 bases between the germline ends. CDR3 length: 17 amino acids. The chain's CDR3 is CASSQLEVSGWAYEQYF. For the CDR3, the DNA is TGTGCCAGCAGTCAATTAGAAGTAAGCGGGTGGGCCTACGAGCAGTACTTC.

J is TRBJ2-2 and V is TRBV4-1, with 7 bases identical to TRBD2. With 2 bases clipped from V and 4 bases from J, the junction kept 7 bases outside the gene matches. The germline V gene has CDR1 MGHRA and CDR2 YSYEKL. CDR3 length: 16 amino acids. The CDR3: CASSQSSGDLTGELFF. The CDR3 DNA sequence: TGCGCCAGCAGCCAATCGAGCGGGGACCTCACCGGGGAGCTGTTTTTT.

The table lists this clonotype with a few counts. As DNA, the CDR3 is TGTGCCAGCAGCTTAAGTTATGGACAGAACTACGAGCAGTACTTC. Encoded protein: CASSLSYGQNYEQYF. The chain joins TRBV7-9 to TRBJ2-7; D is possibly TRBD1 (6 bases). Trimming removed 2 bases at V and 3 bases at J, with 14 bases between. The germline V gene has CDR1 SEHNR and CDR2 FQNEAQ (reference sequence). The CDR3 consists of 15 residues.

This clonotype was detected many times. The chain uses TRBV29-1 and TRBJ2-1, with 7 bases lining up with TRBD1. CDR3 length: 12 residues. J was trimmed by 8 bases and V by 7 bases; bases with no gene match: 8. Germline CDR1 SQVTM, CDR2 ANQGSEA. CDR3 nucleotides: TGCAGCGCTCGACAGGGATCTTATGAGCAGTTCTTC. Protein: CSARQGSYEQFF.

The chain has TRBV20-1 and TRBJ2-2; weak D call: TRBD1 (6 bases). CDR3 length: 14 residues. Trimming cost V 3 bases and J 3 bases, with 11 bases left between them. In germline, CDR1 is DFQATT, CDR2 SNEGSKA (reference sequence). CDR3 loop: CSASPGADTGELFF. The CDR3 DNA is TGCAGTGCTAGCCCAGGGGCCGACACCGGGGAGCTGTTTTTT.